The 6 T cell receptor beta chains given below trace back to one sample, sequenced in a study of shared clonotypes between healthy human individuals (dated by TCRdb to the early 2020s). Library creation used the immunoSEQ multiplex PCR assay. Held by TCRdb, this immuneACCESS table contains in-frame sequences only and omits some clones. Under half of the omission traces to an unresolved V gene where checked; the cause of the rest is unknown. Within this sample are about 1.5 million clones, with approximately 98% of them counted one time only. The biggest ten clones account for about 0.45% of the sample. Sequencing was done on a sample of naive CD4+ T cells sorted from blood. The sample's cell subset or site label, in plain terms: CD45RA+ positively selected. These receptor sequences come from a young man in good health.

This chain connects TRBV5-4 to TRBJ1-1, with 10 bases fitting TRBD1. Germline-derived CDR1 and CDR2 are SGHNT and YYREEE (reference sequence). This CDR3 has 15 residues. Trimming removed 4 bases from V and 6 bases from J; junction bases left unmatched: 9. The chain's CDR3 is CASSTGQGGISEAFF. CDR3 DNA: TGTGCCAGCAGCACCGGACAGGGGGGCATTTCTGAAGCTTTCTTT. Using reference TRBV5-4 and TRBJ1-1 for the parts outside the CDR3, the full variable domain is ETGVTQSPTHLIKTRGQQVTLRCSSQSGHNTVSWYQQALGQGPQFIFQYYREEENGRGNFPPRFSGLQFPNYSSELNVNALELDDSALYLCASSTGQGGISEAFFGQGTRLTVV.

A note on this clone: The same CDR3 arises from other DNA sequences in this sample as well. The gene calls are TRBV28 and TRBJ1-2, with D uncertain. The ends were cut back, 6 bases at V and 8 bases at J, with 13 bases in the middle. The CDR3 has 12 amino acids. Germline loops: CDR1 MDHEN, CDR2 SYDVKM. CDR3 in DNA: TGTGCCAGCAGCCCTCCGGGTGGGGGCTACACCTTC. It codes for CASSPPGGGYTF.

The chain uses TRBV2 and TRBJ1-5; the D is unclear. This CDR3 region has 14 residues. Germline V gene data show CDR1 as SNHLY and CDR2 as FYNNEI. With 1 base removed from V and 2 bases from J, the gap between germline ends came to 6 bases. In DNA, the CDR3 is TGTGCCAGCAGTGAAGTCGGTCGCAATCAGCCCCAGCATTTT. The encoded protein is CASSEVGRNQPQHF.

The chain combines TRBV18 with TRBJ2-7; 7 bases are shared with TRBD1. The V and J ends lost 2 bases and 0 bases, in that order; junction bases with no gene match: 7. Germline CDR1 is KGHSH and CDR2 is LQKENI. This CDR3 region has 16 residues. DNA for the CDR3: TGTGCCAGCTCACCAAAACAGGGGCAGGGCTCCTACGAGCAGTACTTC. This translates into CASSPKQGQGSYEQYF.

The chain recombines TRBV11-3 with TRBJ2-1; D is uncertain. V lost 3 bases, J lost 0 bases, and 9 bases lay in between. CDR3 length: 15 residues. Germline CDR1 SGHNT, CDR2 YENEEA. CDR3 protein: CASSFGSISYNEQFF. CDR3 coding DNA: TGTGCCAGCAGCTTCGGTAGCATCTCCTACAATGAGCAGTTCTTC.

This chain joins TRBV9 and TRBJ2-2; TRBD2 matches 9 bases. The germline V gene has CDR1 SGDLS and CDR2 YYNGEE. The CDR3 length is 15 residues. With V trimmed by 4 bases and J by 4 bases, 5 bases remained unmatched. In nucleotides, the CDR3 is TGTGCCAGCAGCCCCCTAGCGGGGCGCACCGGGGAGCTGTTTTTT. Residues: CASSPLAGRTGELFF.